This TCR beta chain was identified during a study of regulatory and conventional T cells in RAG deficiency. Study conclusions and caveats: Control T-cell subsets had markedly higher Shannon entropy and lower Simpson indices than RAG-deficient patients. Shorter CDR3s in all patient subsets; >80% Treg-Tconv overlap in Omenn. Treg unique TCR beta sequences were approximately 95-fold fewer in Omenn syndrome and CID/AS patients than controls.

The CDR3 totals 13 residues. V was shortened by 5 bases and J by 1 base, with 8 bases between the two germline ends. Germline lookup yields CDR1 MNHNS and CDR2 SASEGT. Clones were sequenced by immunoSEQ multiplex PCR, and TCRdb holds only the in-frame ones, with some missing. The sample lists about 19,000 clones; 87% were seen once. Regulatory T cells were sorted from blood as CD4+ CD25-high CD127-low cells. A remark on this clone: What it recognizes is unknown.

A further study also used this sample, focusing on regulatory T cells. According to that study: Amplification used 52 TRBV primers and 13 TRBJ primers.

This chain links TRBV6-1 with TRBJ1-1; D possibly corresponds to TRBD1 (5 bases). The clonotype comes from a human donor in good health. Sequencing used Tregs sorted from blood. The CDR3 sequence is CASSRGTNTEAFF. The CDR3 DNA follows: TGTGCCAGCAGTCGGGGGACGAACACTGAAGCTTTCTTT.